This T cell receptor (beta chain) was recorded in a study of blood T cell repertoires in COVID-19. On the study more broadly: Sites in the United States, Italy and Spain provided acute and convalescent COVID-19 samples. Sample material is recorded as cDNA or gDNA derived from T cells, B-cell-depleted T cells, or PBMCs.

Germline-derived CDR1 and CDR2 are MDHEN and SYDVKM. The CDR3 extends over 16 amino acids. V shed 6 bases, J shed 8 bases, and the junction held 12 bases outside the gene matches. Authors' data handling: Estimated nucleated cell counts came from reference gene primer amplification. Produced via immunoSEQ multiplex PCR; TCRdb's table is partial and in-frame only. Clone size and the V and J calls come from that table; the DNA yielded D and trimming. The sample lists 250,000 to 300,000 clones; approximately 85% were seen once. Input material: PBMCs or T cells enriched from blood (not recorded which). This receptor was identified in a woman younger than 45 who had recovered from COVID-19. The V gene is TRBV28, the J gene TRBJ2-1, with TRBD1 matching 11 bases. For the CDR3, the DNA is TGTGCCAGCAGAAAAGCCGGGACAGGGGGTTTGTATGAGCAGTTCTTC. Amino acids: CASRKAGTGGLYEQFF.